The 18 T cell receptor beta chains below were found in one sample sequenced in a study of identical twins (dated by TCRdb to 2015 to 2016). The library was made by 5' RACE. Sequencing was performed on an Illumina HiSeq 2000. TCRdb reran the public reads through fastp at Q25 and MiXCR, keeping productive beta chains. For every CDR3 protein sequence, its rows merge into one entry that carries the most common genes and DNA. The sample table holds approximately 230,000 distinct CDR3 sequences, of which over 12% were seen once. Approximately 8.2% of the sample lies in the top ten. What was sequenced was memory (CD45RO+) T cells sorted from blood. What this sample's cell subset or site label stands for: CD45RO+ enriched T cells. Receptors were obtained from a woman under 30 in good health.

This clonotype was seen a handful of times. The V and J genes are TRBV20-1 and TRBJ2-7, with 7 bases lining up with TRBD1. The germline V gene has CDR1 DFQATT and CDR2 SNEGSKA (reference sequence). V shed 6 bases, J shed 0 bases, and the junction held 11 bases outside the gene matches. This CDR3 is 15 amino acids long. The CDR3 sequence: CSASKGGAYSYEQYF. The CDR3 DNA follows: TGCAGTGCCTCGAAAGGGGGCGCCTACTCCTACGAGCAGTACTTC.

The rearrangement uses TRBV25-1 and TRBJ2-1, with TRBD1 matching over 7 bases. Per germline, CDR1 MGHDK and CDR2 SYGVNS. V lost 1 base and J lost 5; bases outside the gene matches: 5. The CDR3 covers 15 residues. Here the CDR3 reads CASSEWWTGDNEQFF. The CDR3 DNA reads as TGTGCCAGCAGTGAATGGTGGACAGGCGACAATGAGCAGTTCTTC.

The V gene is TRBV2, the J gene TRBJ2-1; tentatively, D is TRBD2 (6 bases). The CDR3 runs to 13 residues. CDR1 is SNHLY, CDR2 FYNNEI, per germline. V lost 5 bases and J 6 bases, leaving 11 bases between the germline ends. The CDR3 protein is CASSSGSGNEQFF. The DNA for the CDR3 is TGTGCCAGCAGTTCCGGGAGTGGCAATGAGCAGTTCTTC.

This clonotype turned up a few times. The rearrangement joins TRBV7-9 to TRBJ1-1, with D uncertain. This CDR3 has 13 residues. The V end was cut by 1 base, the J end by 9 bases, with 12 bases between. CDR1 is SEHNR and CDR2 is FQNEAQ in the germline V gene (reference sequence). In DNA, the CDR3 is TGTGCCAGCAGCTTAGACGACCGCCTGAAAGCTTTCTTT. The encoded protein is CASSLDDRLKAFF. Full variable domain (remainder filled in from reference TRBV7-9 and TRBJ1-1): DTGVSQNPRHKITKRGQNVTFRCDPISEHNRLYWYRQTLGQGPEFLTYFQNEAQLEKSRLLSDRFSAERPKGSFSTLEIQRTEQGDSAMYLCASSLDDRLKAFFGQGTRLTVV.

The chain is built from TRBV3-1 and TRBJ2-7; D is possibly TRBD1 (6 bases). Looked up from germline, CDR1 is LGHDT and CDR2 is YNNKEL (reference sequence). The CDR3 runs 13 residues. Trimming took off 4 bases at V and 3 bases at J, with 10 bases between the two ends. CDR3 protein: CASSRGQNYEQYF. The CDR3 DNA is TGTGCCAGCAGCCGCGGACAGAACTACGAGCAGTACTTC.

This clonotype was observed a handful of times. This sequence joins TRBV11-2 and TRBJ2-7; 7 nucleotides match TRBD1. Germline loops: CDR1 SGHAT, CDR2 FQNNGV. The ends lost 4 bases at V and 6 bases at J; junction bases unmatched: 9. The CDR3 is 14 residues long. The CDR3 loop reads CASSSLQGVGEQYF. The CDR3 coding sequence is TGTGCCAGCAGCTCCCTTCAGGGGGTCGGCGAGCAGTACTTC.

This clonotype was picked up many times. The chain has TRBV4-3 and TRBJ2-1; 8 bases line up with TRBD2. The CDR3 spans 16 residues. Germline CDR1 and CDR2: LGHNA and YSLEER. Trimming at V came to 0 bases and at J to 10 bases, leaving 11 bases not matched to a gene. CDR3 sequence (DNA): TGCGCCAGCAGCCAAGATAGGGCTAGCGGACTAGCCGAGCAGTTCTTC. It specifies CASSQDRASGLAEQFF.

The chain carries TRBV9 and TRBJ2-7; maybe TRBD1 (5 bases). Germline V gives CDR1 SGDLS, CDR2 YYNGEE. The length of the CDR3 is 12 residues. Trimming shortened V by 4 bases and J by 6 bases, and 11 bases separated the two germline ends. The CDR3 bases are TGTGCCAGCAGCCTCAGGGAAGGCGAGCAGTACTTC. Encoded protein: CASSLREGEQYF.

This chain links TRBV30 with TRBJ1-1; no clear D. CDR1 GTSNPN and CDR2 SVGIG come from the germline V gene (reference sequence). CDR3 length equals 13 residues. Trimming left V 1 base short and J 1 base short, with 7 bases between. CDR3 residues: CAWSGQANTEAFF. The DNA of the CDR3 is TGTGCCTGGAGTGGGCAGGCGAACACTGAAGCTTTCTTT.

This clonotype was seen a handful of times. The chain is built from TRBV20-1 and TRBJ1-1, with D uncertain. The CDR3 is 14 amino acids. The germline V and J ends were trimmed by 0 bases and 0 bases, with 8 bases remaining between them. Germline lookup yields CDR1 DFQATT and CDR2 SNEGSKA (reference sequence). The chain's CDR3 is CSARDPTVNTEAFF. The CDR3 bases are TGCAGTGCTAGAGATCCCACGGTGAACACTGAAGCTTTCTTT.

The chain employs TRBV7-2 and TRBJ2-2, with D tentatively TRBD1 (6 bases). Germline V lookup: CDR1 SGHTA, CDR2 FQGNSA. The length of the CDR3 is 17 residues. V lost 4 bases and J lost 6, with 21 bases in between. The CDR3 sequence is CASSYEYPGHRAGELFF. CDR3 nucleotide sequence: TGTGCCAGCAGCTACGAGTACCCGGGACACCGCGCCGGGGAGCTGTTTTTT. The variable domain in full, with the rest retrieved from reference TRBV7-2 and TRBJ2-2, is GAGVSQSPSNKVTEKGKDVELRCDPISGHTALYWYRQSLGQGLEFLIYFQGNSAPDKSGLPSDRFSAERTGGSVSTLTIQRTQQEDSAVYLCASSYEYPGHRAGELFFGEGSRLTVL.

The chain recombines TRBV5-1 with TRBJ2-5; the D is unclear. There are 13 residues in the CDR3. Trimming removed 0 bases at V and 3 bases at J, with 6 bases between. Looked up from germline, CDR1 is SGHRS and CDR2 is YFSETQ. CDR3 bases: TGCGCCAGCAGCTTGGGGGTCGAAGAGACCCAGTACTTC. Encoded protein: CASSLGVEETQYF.

This chain joins TRBV5-1 and TRBJ2-2; 13 bases fit TRBD2. Per the germline V gene, CDR1 is SGHRS and CDR2 is YFSETQ. V lost 1 base, J lost 6 bases, and 3 bases stayed unmatched. The CDR3 extends over 16 amino acids. The CDR3 is CASSLTSGRVPGELFF. DNA for the CDR3: TGCGCCAGCAGCTTGACTAGCGGGAGGGTCCCCGGGGAGCTGTTTTTT.

This clonotype has just a few counts. This sequence joins TRBV27 and TRBJ1-6; 9 bases are a match to TRBD1. Germline V CDR1 and CDR2: MNHEY, SMNVEV (reference sequence). The V gene end was trimmed by 4 bases and the J gene end by 9 bases; junction bases not matched to a gene: 7. The CDR3 is 15 amino acids. The chain's CDR3 is CASSYQGQGSSPLHF. The CDR3 DNA is TGTGCCAGCAGTTACCAGGGACAGGGTTCTTCACCCCTCCACTTT.

This clonotype was observed a handful of times. This chain links TRBV20-1 with TRBJ2-7; 7 bases fit TRBD1. The CDR3 sequence is 14 residues long. Unmatched junction bases numbered 7, after V lost 3 bases and J lost 2 bases. In germline, CDR1 is DFQATT, CDR2 SNEGSKA (reference sequence). The CDR3 region has the DNA TGCAGTGCTAGTAATCCAGGGGGAGCCTACGAGCAGTACTTC. Protein: CSASNPGGAYEQYF.

The chain couples TRBV14 to TRBJ2-7; 9 nucleotides align to TRBD2. Germline CDR1 is SGHDN and CDR2 is FVKESK. V lost 1 base and J lost 2; bases outside the gene matches: 12. The CDR3 has 18 amino acids. CDR3 sequence (DNA): TGTGCCAGCAGCCAAGCGATTATAGGACTAGCGACCGCCTACGAGCAGTACTTC. This codes for CASSQAIIGLATAYEQYF.

J is TRBJ2-5 and V is TRBV5-1; D not certain. This CDR3 region has 14 residues. Germline CDR1 SGHRS, CDR2 YFSETQ. The ends were cut back, 0 bases at V and 2 bases at J, with 8 bases in the middle. The CDR3 region has the DNA TGCGCCAGCAGCTTGGGGGCCAGTCAAGAGACCCAGTACTTC. It codes for CASSLGASQETQYF.

The J gene is TRBJ2-7, the V gene TRBV29-1; 10 nucleotides agree with TRBD2. The germline CDR1 and CDR2 sequences are SQVTM and ANQGSEA. The CDR3 sequence is 13 residues long. The V and J ends lost 8 bases and 1 base, in that order; junction bases with no gene match: 5. CDR3 region: CSILAGDSYEQYF. CDR3 sequence (DNA): TGCAGCATTCTAGCGGGGGATTCCTACGAGCAGTACTTC.